These T cell receptor beta chains were read from a single sample in a study of blood T cell repertoires in COVID-19. Data came from immunoSEQ multiplex PCR; TCRdb stores just in-frame clones and leaves some out. The sample contains some 83,000 clones, around 85% of which appear only once. Input material: peripheral blood. These TCRs come from a man older than 75 in a cohort sampled during active COVID-19. The CDR3 runs from the conserved cysteine through the conserved F or W. A D gene is named only where the DNA matches it firmly. Rows give clone size only sometimes, using once, few, many, or a class for an expanded clone.

length: 12
J: TRBJ1-2
V: TRBV10-3
size: .
D: .
DNA: TGTGCCATCTCCGGGGGGGACTATGGCTACACCTTC
CDR3: CAISGGDYGYTF

length: 15
J: TRBJ1-5
V: TRBV15
size: .
D: .
DNA: TGTGCCACCGAGGACGATAGGGGTGGCAGTCAGCCCCAGCATTTT
CDR3: CATEDDRGGSQPQHF

length: 13
J: TRBJ2-5
V: TRBV4-1
size: .
D: .
DNA: TGCGCCAGCAGCCAACCGGGACAAGAGACCCAGTACTTC
CDR3: CASSQPGQETQYF

length: 14
J: TRBJ1-1
V: TRBV6-1
size: .
D: .
DNA: TGTGCCAGCAGTGAAACAGGGAGGGGCACTGAAGCTTTCTTT
CDR3: CASSETGRGTEAFF

length: 11
J: TRBJ2-7
V: TRBV7-2
size: few
D: .
DNA: TGTGCCAGCAGCCCGTACTACGAGCAGTACTTC
CDR3: CASSPYYEQYF

length: 13
J: TRBJ1-1
V: TRBV27
size: .
D: .
DNA: TGTGCCAGCAGTTTTCGGGGGGGACAAGAAGCTTTCTTT
CDR3: CASSFRGGQEAFF

length: 14
J: TRBJ2-1
V: TRBV6-5
size: .
D: .
DNA: TGTGCCAGCAGTTGGAGGGGGGGGGTACATGAGCAGTTCTTC
CDR3: CASSWRGGVHEQFF

length: 13
J: TRBJ2-7
V: TRBV6-2/TRBV6-3
size: .
D: TRBD1
DNA: TGTGCCAGCAGGTACGGGACAGCCTACGAGCAGTACTTC
CDR3: CASRYGTAYEQYF

length: 15
J: TRBJ2-1
V: TRBV4-1
size: .
D: TRBD2
DNA: TGCGCCAGCAGCCAAGCTAGCGGCCGCTACAATGAGCAGTTCTTC
CDR3: CASSQASGRYNEQFF

length: 15
J: TRBJ1-1
V: TRBV28
size: .
D: TRBD1
DNA: TGTGCCACCAAGGACAGGGTCGGGATGGACACTGAAGCTTTCTTT
CDR3: CATKDRVGMDTEAFF

length: 16
J: TRBJ1-1
V: TRBV5-1
size: .
D: TRBD1
DNA: TGCGCCAGCAGCCCGGTTCCAGGGGGTAAAGGCACTGAAGCTTTCTTT
CDR3: CASSPVPGGKGTEAFF

length: 16
J: TRBJ2-2
V: TRBV18
size: .
D: TRBD1
DNA: TGTGCCAGCTCACCACCGGGACAGGGGTACACCGGGGAGCTGTTTTTT
CDR3: CASSPPGQGYTGELFF

length: 13
J: TRBJ1-5
V: TRBV6-2/TRBV6-3
size: .
D: .
DNA: TGTGCCAGCAGCTGGCAGGGTAATCAGCCCCAGCATTTT
CDR3: CASSWQGNQPQHF

length: 13
J: TRBJ2-5
V: TRBV5-1
size: once
D: .
DNA: TGCGCCAGCAGCTTCACAGGCCAAGAGACCCAGTACTTC
CDR3: CASSFTGQETQYF

length: 14
J: TRBJ1-2
V: TRBV6-2/TRBV6-3
size: .
D: TRBD1
DNA: TGTGCCAGCAGTGTCGACAGGGTTTTTTCCGGCTACACCTTC
CDR3: CASSVDRVFSGYTF

length: 13
J: TRBJ2-5
V: TRBV27
size: many
D: .
DNA: TGTGCCAGCAGCCGGGTGGTTCAAGAGACCCAGTACTTC
CDR3: CASSRVVQETQYF

length: 16
J: TRBJ2-5
V: TRBV7-6
size: few
D: TRBD1
DNA: TGTGCCAGCAGTCCCACGGGGGCAGGGGGCGGAGAGACCCAGTACTTC
CDR3: CASSPTGAGGGETQYF

length: 15
J: TRBJ2-3
V: TRBV7-3
size: few
D: .
DNA: TGTGCCAGCAGCTTAAGGCAGGGTATGGCAGATACGCAGTATTTT
CDR3: CASSLRQGMADTQYF

length: 13
J: TRBJ1-2
V: TRBV3-1/TRBV3-2
size: once
D: .
DNA: TGTGCCAGCAGCCAGCTGACAGGATATGGCTACACCTTC
CDR3: CASSQLTGYGYTF

length: 16
J: TRBJ2-2
V: TRBV18
size: .
D: .
DNA: TGTGCCAGCTCACCACTCAGGCACGCCAACACCGGGGAGCTGTTTTTT
CDR3: CASSPLRHANTGELFF

length: 18
J: TRBJ1-5
V: TRBV6-2/TRBV6-3
size: few
D: TRBD1
DNA: TGTGCCAGCAGTCGCGGAGGGACAGGGACAGGGAGCAATCAGCCCCAGCATTTT
CDR3: CASSRGGTGTGSNQPQHF

length: 15
J: TRBJ1-2
V: TRBV5-6
size: once
D: TRBD1
DNA: TGTGCCAGCAGCTCTCCGGGACAGGGTTTGAAGGGCTACACCTTC
CDR3: CASSSPGQGLKGYTF

length: 16
J: TRBJ2-5
V: TRBV19
size: .
D: TRBD1
DNA: TGTGCCAGTAGTATAGATCCCGGACAGGGCCAAGAGACCCAGTACTTC
CDR3: CASSIDPGQGQETQYF

length: 13
J: TRBJ1-1
V: TRBV18
size: .
D: TRBD1
DNA: TGTGCCAGCTCACCTGGACAGGACACTGAAGCTTTCTTT
CDR3: CASSPGQDTEAFF

length: 16
J: TRBJ2-3
V: TRBV9
size: .
D: .
DNA: TGTGCCAGCAGCGTAGATGGGGCAGGACGCACAGATACGCAGTATTTT
CDR3: CASSVDGAGRTDTQYF

length: 16
J: TRBJ1-1
V: TRBV5-5
size: .
D: TRBD1
DNA: TGTGCCAGCAGCTTTGAGGTCGACAGGGTGGGTTGGAAAGCTTTCTTT
CDR3: CASSFEVDRVGWKAFF

length: 17
J: TRBJ2-3
V: TRBV9
size: .
D: .
DNA: TGTGCCAGCAGCGTAGGGGGGAGCGGGCCTTTTGCAGATACGCAGTATTTT
CDR3: CASSVGGSGPFADTQYF

length: 13
J: TRBJ1-4
V: TRBV28
size: .
D: .
DNA: TGTGCCAGCGAGGGCGGGGCGGGGGAAAAACTGTTTTTT
CDR3: CASEGGAGEKLFF

length: 13
J: TRBJ2-5
V: TRBV19
size: few
D: .
DNA: TGTGCCAGTGCCGGGACATATCAAGAGACCCAGTACTTC
CDR3: CASAGTYQETQYF

length: 15
J: TRBJ1-4
V: TRBV28
size: .
D: .
DNA: TGTGCCAGCAGCCTACCCGGACACAATAATGAAAAACTGTTTTTT
CDR3: CASSLPGHNNEKLFF

length: 13
J: TRBJ2-7
V: TRBV4-1
size: .
D: TRBD1
DNA: TGCGCCAGCAGCAAGGGACAGAACTACGAGCAGTACTTC
CDR3: CASSKGQNYEQYF

length: 13
J: TRBJ2-5
V: TRBV2
size: .
D: .
DNA: TGTGCCAGCACCGCCCGGTACCAAGAGACCCAGTACTTC
CDR3: CASTARYQETQYF

length: 14
J: TRBJ2-1
V: TRBV6-5
size: .
D: TRBD2
DNA: TGTGCCAGCGGACGGGGGGGCGGGCGGAATGAGCAGTTCTTC
CDR3: CASGRGGGRNEQFF

length: 12
J: TRBJ2-3
V: TRBV7-6
size: .
D: .
DNA: TGTGCCAGCAGCCCCGGGGCAGATACGCAGTATTTT
CDR3: CASSPGADTQYF

length: 16
J: TRBJ1-2
V: TRBV28
size: .
D: .
DNA: TGTGCCAGCAGTTTAGTGGGGGAGGGGATCGACTATGGCTACACCTTC
CDR3: CASSLVGEGIDYGYTF

length: 15
J: TRBJ2-3
V: TRBV7-9
size: once
D: .
DNA: TGTGCCAGCAGGGTGGGGCAGCAACGCACAGATACGCAGTATTTT
CDR3: CASRVGQQRTDTQYF

length: 15
J: TRBJ1-2
V: TRBV6-5
size: .
D: .
DNA: .
CDR3: CASILVGTGDSGYTF

length: 13
J: TRBJ1-2
V: TRBV3-1/TRBV3-2
size: .
D: .
DNA: TGTGCCAGCAGCCAGAAGGGGGTTGGGGGCTACACCTTC
CDR3: CASSQKGVGGYTF

length: 15
J: TRBJ2-3
V: TRBV7-6
size: .
D: TRBD1
DNA: TGTGCCAGCAGCTTAGCGCCCCAGGGGGCAGATACGCAGTATTTT
CDR3: CASSLAPQGADTQYF

length: 16
J: TRBJ2-2
V: TRBV7-8
size: .
D: TRBD2
DNA: TGTGCCAGCAGCCCCCGGGAGGGACAGAACACCGGGGAGCTGTTTTTT
CDR3: CASSPREGQNTGELFF

length: 16
J: TRBJ2-2
V: TRBV4-2
size: .
D: TRBD1
DNA: TGTGCCAGCAGCCAACGCGACAGGGGGCTCACCGGGGAGCTGTTTTTT
CDR3: CASSQRDRGLTGELFF

length: 13
J: TRBJ2-5
V: TRBV5-1
size: .
D: TRBD2
DNA: TGCGCCAGCAGCGGGACTAACCAAGAGACCCAGTACTTC
CDR3: CASSGTNQETQYF

length: 15
J: TRBJ1-5
V: TRBV7-9
size: .
D: TRBD1
DNA: TGTGCCAGCAGCCCCCAGACAGGGGGGAATCAGCCCCAGCATTTT
CDR3: CASSPQTGGNQPQHF

length: 14
J: TRBJ2-7
V: TRBV9
size: .
D: .
DNA: TGTGCCAGCAGCGTAGCAGGCTTCTCCTACGAGCAGTACTTC
CDR3: CASSVAGFSYEQYF

length: 13
J: TRBJ1-5
V: TRBV7-2
size: once
D: .
DNA: TGTGCCAGCAGCTTAGCCCGAGATCAGCCCCAGCATTTT
CDR3: CASSLARDQPQHF

length: 13
J: TRBJ1-6
V: TRBV11-2
size: .
D: .
DNA: TGTGCCAGCAGCTTAGATCTTCAGGCAAGATCTAACTTT
CDR3: CASSLDLQARSNF

length: 15
J: TRBJ2-1
V: TRBV27
size: .
D: TRBD1
DNA: TGTGCCAGCAGTTCTGACAGGGGACCTTACAATGAGCAGTTCTTC
CDR3: CASSSDRGPYNEQFF

length: 13
J: TRBJ1-1
V: TRBV19
size: .
D: .
DNA: TGTGCCAGTAGTATGGTGGGGGGCACTGAAGCTTTCTTT
CDR3: CASSMVGGTEAFF

length: 15
J: TRBJ2-3
V: TRBV19
size: .
D: TRBD1
DNA: TGTGCCAGTACCCAGGCGGGACAGGTAACAGATACGCAGTATTTT
CDR3: CASTQAGQVTDTQYF

length: 14
J: TRBJ2-7
V: TRBV15
size: .
D: TRBD2
DNA: TGTGCCACCAGCAGGGCCGGGGGGGGCTACGAGCAGTACTTC
CDR3: CATSRAGGGYEQYF

length: 15
J: TRBJ1-5
V: TRBV10-3
size: .
D: .
DNA: TGTGCCATCAGTGTTGGAGGGCAGGAAAATCAGCCCCAGCATTTT
CDR3: CAISVGGQENQPQHF

length: 15
J: TRBJ1-5
V: TRBV7-9
size: few
D: .
DNA: TGTGCCAGCAGCCCAGGACAGACTAGCAATCAGCCCCAGCATTTT
CDR3: CASSPGQTSNQPQHF

length: 14
J: TRBJ2-3
V: TRBV5-4
size: .
D: .
DNA: TGTGCCAGCAGCTTGATAGACTCAACAGATACGCAGTATTTT
CDR3: CASSLIDSTDTQYF

length: 12
J: TRBJ1-1
V: TRBV12-3/TRBV12-4
size: .
D: .
DNA: TGTGCCAGCAGCAGGACTCAAGCCGAAGCTTTCTTT
CDR3: CASSRTQAEAFF